This is a list of T cell receptor beta chains from one sample in a study of cytomegalovirus exposure and HLA in healthy donors. The data were produced by immunoSEQ multiplex PCR, yet TCRdb's version contains in-frame clones alone and is incomplete. The sample holds about 200,000 clones, about 81% seen once. Specimen: PBMCs. The receptor source for this set is a woman in her twenties or thirties in good health and CMV-seronegative. Each CDR3 is given with its conserved first and last residue. A D gene is named only where the DNA matches it firmly. Only some rows state a clone size, as once, few, many or a class for expanded clones.

CDR3: CASIRGVDTGELFF
J: TRBJ2-2
V: TRBV2
size: NA
D: NA

CDR3: CASSSGPGLYGNTIYF
J: TRBJ1-3
V: TRBV6-5
size: NA
D: NA

CDR3: CASSIQAGGRHEQYF
J: TRBJ2-7
V: TRBV19
size: few
D: TRBD2

CDR3: CASSYGQGSTIYF
J: TRBJ1-3
V: TRBV6-5
size: NA
D: NA

CDR3: CASRQGANYEQYF
J: TRBJ2-7
V: TRBV6-5
size: many
D: TRBD1

CDR3: CASSPSSVTVNGEQYF
J: TRBJ2-7
V: TRBV18
size: NA
D: NA

CDR3: CASSFSSYEQYF
J: TRBJ2-7
V: TRBV6-5
size: NA
D: NA

CDR3: CASSRQGITYEQYF
J: TRBJ2-7
V: TRBV6-5
size: few
D: TRBD1

CDR3: CASSPPDRLRYGYTF
J: TRBJ1-2
V: TRBV14
size: NA
D: TRBD1

CDR3: CASSTGQGGEQYF
J: TRBJ2-7
V: TRBV5-6
size: once
D: TRBD1

CDR3: CASSLAAGLDGYTF
J: TRBJ1-2
V: TRBV7-9
size: few
D: NA

CDR3: CASSDPGQHLYEQYF
J: TRBJ2-7
V: TRBV5-1
size: NA
D: TRBD1

CDR3: CASSYRDTGFEAFF
J: TRBJ1-1
V: TRBV6-5
size: NA
D: NA

CDR3: CASSLQGQRATDTQYF
J: TRBJ2-3
V: TRBV9
size: NA
D: NA

CDR3: CASSPGLAGATDTQYF
J: TRBJ2-3
V: TRBV18
size: NA
D: TRBD2

CDR3: CASSGQGLGEKLFF
J: TRBJ1-4
V: TRBV6-1
size: NA
D: TRBD1

CDR3: CASSVALANEQYF
J: TRBJ2-7
V: TRBV9
size: once
D: NA

CDR3: CASSRQGATGANVLTF
J: TRBJ2-6
V: TRBV14
size: NA
D: TRBD1

CDR3: CASSQGWSSAGELFF
J: TRBJ2-2
V: TRBV4-1
size: NA
D: NA

CDR3: CASSQDRWSTEAFF
J: TRBJ1-1
V: TRBV4-1
size: few
D: NA

CDR3: CASSLGQRGLNEKLFF
J: TRBJ1-4
V: TRBV7-6
size: NA
D: NA

CDR3: CASTLRSQGTEAFF
J: TRBJ1-1
V: TRBV6-1
size: NA
D: NA

CDR3: CASSLDGSSYEQYF
J: TRBJ2-7
V: TRBV5-1
size: NA
D: NA

CDR3: CASSLSGGRAGELFF
J: TRBJ2-2
V: TRBV11-3
size: NA
D: TRBD1

CDR3: CASSLGQGATQYF
J: TRBJ2-5
V: TRBV5-6
size: NA
D: TRBD1

CDR3: CASKFMAGFYGYTF
J: TRBJ1-2
V: TRBV27
size: few
D: NA

CDR3: CASSSTAPSNTEAFF
J: TRBJ1-1
V: TRBV28
size: NA
D: NA

CDR3: CASSPRELMNTEAFF
J: TRBJ1-1
V: TRBV14
size: NA
D: NA

CDR3: CASSVSGDNSPLHF
J: TRBJ1-6
V: TRBV9
size: NA
D: NA

CDR3: CAWSLSTSGSSDTQYF
J: TRBJ2-3
V: TRBV30
size: NA
D: TRBD2

CDR3: CASSQGPLAGGPLAKNIQYF
J: TRBJ2-4
V: TRBV4-1
size: once
D: TRBD2

CDR3: CAWSPQGGYGYTF
J: TRBJ1-2
V: TRBV30
size: NA
D: NA

CDR3: CASSRGQINEKLFF
J: TRBJ1-4
V: TRBV5-1
size: NA
D: TRBD1

CDR3: CASSLGRLQLSGANVLTF
J: TRBJ2-6
V: TRBV5-1
size: NA
D: NA

CDR3: CASSATWDIGNTIYF
J: TRBJ1-3
V: TRBV9
size: NA
D: NA

CDR3: CASSLHSSGRAVEQFF
J: TRBJ2-1
V: TRBV4-1
size: NA
D: TRBD2

CDR3: CASHRPRGTEAFF
J: TRBJ1-1
V: TRBV6-1
size: NA
D: NA

CDR3: CASSESRQGSFGYTF
J: TRBJ1-2
V: TRBV10-1
size: NA
D: NA

CDR3: CASSIGRDGRGEKLFF
J: TRBJ1-4
V: TRBV19
size: NA
D: NA

CDR3: CASSLVTWQEQYF
J: TRBJ2-7
V: TRBV11-2
size: NA
D: NA

CDR3: CASSPWEGVADTQYF
J: TRBJ2-3
V: TRBV6-5
size: NA
D: TRBD2

CDR3: CASRGDYEQYF
J: TRBJ2-7
V: TRBV6-6
size: NA
D: NA

CDR3: CASSRGGGGNGELFF
J: TRBJ2-2
V: TRBV6-5
size: NA
D: TRBD2

CDR3: CASSLPTGGIHEQYF
J: TRBJ2-7
V: TRBV28
size: NA
D: TRBD1

CDR3: CAISQSQASGKPQHF
J: TRBJ1-5
V: TRBV10-3
size: few
D: NA

CDR3: CASSYPQGVRDQPQHF
J: TRBJ1-5
V: TRBV6-6
size: NA
D: TRBD1

CDR3: CASSYRDSSYEQYF
J: TRBJ2-7
V: TRBV6-5
size: NA
D: NA

CDR3: CASSAGLAGGLGTDTQYF
J: TRBJ2-3
V: TRBV6-1
size: NA
D: TRBD2

CDR3: CASSGSAYEQYF
J: TRBJ2-7
V: TRBV2
size: few
D: NA

CDR3: CASSSGQLQETQYF
J: TRBJ2-5
V: TRBV5-1
size: NA
D: TRBD1

CDR3: CASSLLAGESSYEQYF
J: TRBJ2-7
V: TRBV7-6
size: NA
D: TRBD2

CDR3: CASSSISGRGGYEQYF
J: TRBJ2-7
V: TRBV5-1
size: NA
D: TRBD2